This is a list of T cell receptor beta chains from one sample in a study of identical twins. TCRdb processed the 5' RACE reads anew with MiXCR; each CDR3 protein has one entry. The sample lists a few hundred thousand distinct CDR3 sequences, around 12% seen once, with approximately 7.6% in the top ten. The same sample was also used in a study of yellow fever vaccine responses in identical twins.

Material for sequencing was CD8+ T cells sorted from blood. The receptors originated from a woman under 30 in good health. Each CDR3 is given with its conserved first and last residue. The D gene is left open where the match is weak. Size is stated for part of the rows, as once, few or many counts, or as a class when the clone is expanded.

clone size: -; D gene: -; V gene: TRBV5-1; J gene: TRBJ2-3; CDR3 protein: CASSLEGAPSTDTQYF; CDR3 DNA: TGCGCCAGCAGCTTGGAGGGCGCGCCCAGCACAGATACGCAGTATTTT
clone size: -; D gene: -; V gene: TRBV4-1; J gene: TRBJ2-5; CDR3 protein: CASSQKGRETQYF; CDR3 DNA: TGCGCCAGCAGCCAAAAGGGCCGAGAGACCCAGTACTTC
clone size: few; D gene: -; V gene: TRBV7-9; J gene: TRBJ2-5; CDR3 protein: CASSLAGTGTPQETQYF; CDR3 DNA: TGTGCCAGCAGCTTAGCTGGCACAGGGACTCCTCAAGAGACCCAGTACTTC
clone size: few; D gene: -; V gene: TRBV7-9; J gene: TRBJ2-6; CDR3 protein: CASSFGTFPSGANVLTF; CDR3 DNA: TGTGCCAGCAGCTTCGGGACATTCCCGTCTGGGGCCAACGTCCTGACTTTC
clone size: many; D gene: -; V gene: TRBV12-5; J gene: TRBJ2-4; CDR3 protein: CASGLVGIKQQGENIQYF; CDR3 DNA: TGTGCTAGTGGTTTGGTAGGGATCAAACAACAGGGAGAAAACATTCAGTACTTC
clone size: -; D gene: -; V gene: TRBV7-2; J gene: TRBJ2-1; CDR3 protein: CASRSDGNYNEQFF; CDR3 DNA: TGTGCCAGCCGATCGGACGGAAATTACAATGAGCAGTTCTTC
clone size: -; D gene: -; V gene: TRBV12-3/TRBV12-4; J gene: TRBJ1-1; CDR3 protein: CASSLNTGMNTEAFF; CDR3 DNA: TGTGCCAGCAGTTTAAACACGGGGATGAACACTGAAGCTTTCTTT
clone size: few; D gene: -; V gene: TRBV14; J gene: TRBJ2-1; CDR3 protein: CASSQGGRDEQFF; CDR3 DNA: TGTGCCAGCAGCCAAGGGGGCAGGGATGAGCAGTTCTTC
clone size: -; D gene: -; V gene: TRBV7-2; J gene: TRBJ2-1; CDR3 protein: CASSPPPGGGDNEQFF; CDR3 DNA: TGTGCCAGCAGCCCGCCACCTGGGGGAGGAGACAATGAGCAGTTCTTC
clone size: few; D gene: TRBD1; V gene: TRBV5-6; J gene: TRBJ2-3; CDR3 protein: CASSLEGQGRTDTQYF; CDR3 DNA: TGTGCCAGCAGCTTGGAGGGACAGGGTCGCACAGATACGCAGTATTTT
clone size: many; D gene: -; V gene: TRBV6-5; J gene: TRBJ2-5; CDR3 protein: CASSYSGTDQETQYF; CDR3 DNA: TGTGCCAGCAGTTACTCGGGCACTGATCAAGAGACCCAGTACTTC
clone size: -; D gene: TRBD2; V gene: TRBV9; J gene: TRBJ2-1; CDR3 protein: CASSLRAGDSLDNEQFF; CDR3 DNA: TGTGCCAGCAGCCTCCGTGCGGGGGACTCTCTCGACAATGAGCAGTTCTTC